Following are 6 T cell receptor beta chains from one sample sequenced in a study of blood T cell repertoires in COVID-19. Measured with immunoSEQ multiplex PCR; TCRdb has only the in-frame clones, and not every one. The table has about 150,000 clones, approximately 80% seen once; the top ten hold more than 4.5%. Source material: PBMCs or T cells enriched from blood (not recorded which). The origin of the receptors is an older man who had been exposed to COVID-19.

The chain uses TRBV9 and TRBJ2-3; D is ambiguous. Germline CDR1 SGDLS, CDR2 YYNGEE. This CDR3 comprises 15 residues. V gave up 0 bases and J gave up 2 bases, with 10 bases separating them. CDR3 nucleotide sequence: TGTGCCAGCAGCGTAGCGGTAACCAACACAGATACGCAGTATTTT. Protein sequence: CASSVAVTNTDTQYF.

The V gene is TRBV6-4, the J gene TRBJ1-2, with 8 bases fitting TRBD1. With 4 bases clipped from V and 4 bases from J, the junction kept 5 bases outside the gene matches. Germline CDR1 MRHNA, CDR2 SNTAGT. CDR3 length: 14 amino acids. CDR3 nucleotide sequence: TGTGCCAGCAGTGCCGACAGGGGAGGCTATGGCTACACCTTC. This translates into CASSADRGGYGYTF.

The chain links TRBV5-5 to TRBJ2-1; 7 nucleotides match TRBD1. Trimming took 4 bases from V and 0 from J; bases not matched to a gene: 4. The germline gives CDR1 SGHKS, CDR2 YYEKEE (reference sequence). This CDR3 is 15 amino acids long. CDR3 region: CASSIRDSSYNEQFF. In DNA, the CDR3 is TGTGCCAGCAGCATACGGGACAGCTCCTACAATGAGCAGTTCTTC.

The J gene is TRBJ1-1, the V gene TRBV2; 9 nucleotides line up with TRBD1. The trim removed 6 bases at V and 11 bases at J, leaving 1 base unmatched. This CDR3 region has 10 residues. The germline gives CDR1 SNHLY, CDR2 FYNNEI. CDR3 DNA sequence: TGTGCCAGCAGGACAGGGGGGGCTTTCTTT. As protein: CASRTGGAFF.

The V gene is TRBV24-1, the J gene TRBJ2-3; 7 bases line up with TRBD2. Germline CDR1 KGHDR, CDR2 SFDVKD. The J segment lost 3 bases and the V segment lost 4 bases, leaving 9 bases of the junction unmatched. CDR3 length: 16 residues. The CDR3 sequence is CATSDPGLEGTDTQYF. CDR3 bases: TGTGCCACCAGTGACCCCGGACTAGAAGGGACAGATACGCAGTATTTT.

The rearrangement links TRBV18 to TRBJ1-1; maybe TRBD1 (5 bases). Trimming left V 1 base short and J 7 bases short, with 13 bases between. This CDR3 contains 14 residues. Germline loops: CDR1 KGHSH, CDR2 LQKENI. CDR3 sequence reads: CASSPRGGHLEAFF. In DNA, the CDR3 is TGTGCCAGCTCACCACGAGGCGGACACCTTGAAGCTTTCTTT.